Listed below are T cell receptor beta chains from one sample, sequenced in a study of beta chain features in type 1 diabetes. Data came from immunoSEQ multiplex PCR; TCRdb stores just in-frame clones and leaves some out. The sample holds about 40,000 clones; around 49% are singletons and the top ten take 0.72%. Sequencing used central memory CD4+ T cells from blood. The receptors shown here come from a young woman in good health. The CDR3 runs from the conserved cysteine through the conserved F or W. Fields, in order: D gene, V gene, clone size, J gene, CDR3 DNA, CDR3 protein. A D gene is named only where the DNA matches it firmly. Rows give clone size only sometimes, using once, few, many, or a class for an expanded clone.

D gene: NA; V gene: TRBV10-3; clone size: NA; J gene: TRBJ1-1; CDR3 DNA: TGTGCCATCGGGAGGGGGAACACTGAAGCTTTCTTT; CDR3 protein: CAIGRGNTEAFF
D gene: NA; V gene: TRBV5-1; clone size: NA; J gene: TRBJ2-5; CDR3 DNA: TGCGCCAGCAGCTTAGGGGAGGACGGGTACCAAGAGACCCAGTACTTC; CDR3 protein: CASSLGEDGYQETQYF
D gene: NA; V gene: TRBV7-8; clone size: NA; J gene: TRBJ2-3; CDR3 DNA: TGTGCCAGCAGCTTAGGGGCCATCAGGCGGGGCCTCACAGATACGCAGTATTTT; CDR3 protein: CASSLGAIRRGLTDTQYF
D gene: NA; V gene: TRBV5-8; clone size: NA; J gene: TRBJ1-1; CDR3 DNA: TGTGCCAGCAGCTTGGGTCTCGCTGAAGCTTTCTTT; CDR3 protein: CASSLGLAEAFF
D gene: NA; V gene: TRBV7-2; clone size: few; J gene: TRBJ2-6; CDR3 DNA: TGTGCCAGCAGCTTTCTAGTCTCTGGGGCCAACGTCCTGACTTTC; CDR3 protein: CASSFLVSGANVLTF
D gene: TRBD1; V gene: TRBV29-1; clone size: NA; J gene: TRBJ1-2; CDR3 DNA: TGCAGCGTTGGGGACAGGGGTACCGGAGGCTACACCTTC; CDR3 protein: CSVGDRGTGGYTF
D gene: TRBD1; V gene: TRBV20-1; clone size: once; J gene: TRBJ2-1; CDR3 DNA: TGTAGTGCTAGTAGGGGGCGCGAGCAGTTCTTC; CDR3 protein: CSASRGREQFF
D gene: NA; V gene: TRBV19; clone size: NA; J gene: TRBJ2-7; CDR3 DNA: TGTGCCAGTAGTAAGGGATACGGCGGGATCCCCTACGAGCAGTACTTC; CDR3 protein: CASSKGYGGIPYEQYF
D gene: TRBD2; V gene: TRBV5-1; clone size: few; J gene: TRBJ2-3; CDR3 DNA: TGCGCCAGCAGCTTACCGGGACTAGCGGGGTCCAGAGATACGCAGTATTTT; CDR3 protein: CASSLPGLAGSRDTQYF
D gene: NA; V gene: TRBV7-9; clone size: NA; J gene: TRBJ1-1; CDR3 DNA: TGTGCCAGCAGCTTCGGCTTTGACTTCAACACTGAAGCTTTCTTT; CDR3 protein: CASSFGFDFNTEAFF
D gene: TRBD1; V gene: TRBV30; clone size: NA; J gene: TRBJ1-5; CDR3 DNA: TGTGCCTGGAGGGCCGACAGGGTACAGCCCCAGCATTTT; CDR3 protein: CAWRADRVQPQHF
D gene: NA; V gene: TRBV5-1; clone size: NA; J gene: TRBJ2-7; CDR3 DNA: TGCGCCAGCAGCTTCGGGGGTACCTACGAGCAGTACTTC; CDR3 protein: CASSFGGTYEQYF
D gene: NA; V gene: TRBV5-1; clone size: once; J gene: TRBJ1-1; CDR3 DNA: TGCGCCAGCAGGCAACATCGAGGGGAGGTGAACACTGAAGCTTTCTTT; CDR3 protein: CASRQHRGEVNTEAFF
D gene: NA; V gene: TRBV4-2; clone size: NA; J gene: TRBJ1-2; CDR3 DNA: TGTGCCAGCAGCCAAGATATGAACAGGGCTAGCTATGGCTACACCTTC; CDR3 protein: CASSQDMNRASYGYTF
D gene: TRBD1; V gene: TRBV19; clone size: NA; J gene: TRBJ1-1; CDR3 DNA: TGTGCCAGTAGTCGGACAGGGGGCTGGACTGAAGCTTTCTTT; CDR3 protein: CASSRTGGWTEAFF
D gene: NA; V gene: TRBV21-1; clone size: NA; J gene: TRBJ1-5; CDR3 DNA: TGTGCCAGCAGCACAAAGGGCAGGGAGGATCAGCCCCAGCATTTT; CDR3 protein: CASSTKGREDQPQHF
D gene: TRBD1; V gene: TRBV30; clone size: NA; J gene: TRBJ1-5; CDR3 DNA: TGTGCCTGGAGTGCACAGATACTCGACAGGGAGCGGTCGCGGCAGCCCCAGCATTTT; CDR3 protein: CAWSAQILDRERSRQPQHF
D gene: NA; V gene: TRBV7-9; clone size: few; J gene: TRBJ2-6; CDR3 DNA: TGTGCCAGCAGCTTAGTTGGCCGCCCCAACGTCCTGACTTTC; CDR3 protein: CASSLVGRPNVLTF
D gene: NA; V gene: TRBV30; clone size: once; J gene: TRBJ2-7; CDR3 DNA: TGTGCCTCCTCGAGCGGTTCCTACGAGCAGTACTTC; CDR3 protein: CASSSGSYEQYF
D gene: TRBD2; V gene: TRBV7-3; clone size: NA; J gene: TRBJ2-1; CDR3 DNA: TGTGCCAGCAGCTTACGGGGGGGGCCCGAAGAGCAGTTCTTC; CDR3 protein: CASSLRGGPEEQFF
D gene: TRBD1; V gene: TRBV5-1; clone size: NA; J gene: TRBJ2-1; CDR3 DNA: TGCGCCAGCAGCCCCGACAGGGACCTCGGGCAGTTCTTC; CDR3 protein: CASSPDRDLGQFF
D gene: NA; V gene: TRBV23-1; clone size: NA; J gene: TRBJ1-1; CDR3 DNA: TGCGCCAGCAAGAGAGGAGGCACTGAAGCTTTCTTT; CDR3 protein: CASKRGGTEAFF
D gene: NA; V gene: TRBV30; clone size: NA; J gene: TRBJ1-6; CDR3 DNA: TGTGCCTGGAGTGGGACAAAATCACCCCTCCACTTT; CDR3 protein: CAWSGTKSPLHF
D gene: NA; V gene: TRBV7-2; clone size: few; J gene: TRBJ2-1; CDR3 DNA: TGTGCCAGCAGCTTAGTTTCGGGTAGTTTCAATGAGCAGTTCTTC; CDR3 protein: CASSLVSGSFNEQFF
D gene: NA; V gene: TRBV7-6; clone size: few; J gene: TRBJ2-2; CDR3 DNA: TGTGCCAGCAGCTTAGTCCCCGGAGCCGGGGAGCTGTTTTTT; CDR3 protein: CASSLVPGAGELFF
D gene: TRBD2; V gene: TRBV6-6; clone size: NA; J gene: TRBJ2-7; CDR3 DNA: TGTGCCAGCAGAACTAGCGGTAACTCCTACGAGCAGTACTTC; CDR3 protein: CASRTSGNSYEQYF
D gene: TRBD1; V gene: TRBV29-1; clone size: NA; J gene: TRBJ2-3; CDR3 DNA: TGCAGCGCTGGACAGGGGACAGATACGCAGTATTTT; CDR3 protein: CSAGQGTDTQYF
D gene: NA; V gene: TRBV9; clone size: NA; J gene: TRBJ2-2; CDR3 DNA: TGTGCCAGCAGCGCCACCGCCCCCAGTCTCACCGGGGAGCTGTTTTTT; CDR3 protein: CASSATAPSLTGELFF
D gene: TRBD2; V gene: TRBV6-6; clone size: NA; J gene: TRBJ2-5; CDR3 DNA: TGTGCCACGAAAACTAGCGACACCTTCCAAGAGACCCAGTACTTC; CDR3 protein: CATKTSDTFQETQYF
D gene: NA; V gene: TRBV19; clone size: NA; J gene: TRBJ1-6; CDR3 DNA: TGTGCCAGTAGTATGTCTGGGGCAGGGGAATCACCCCTCCACTTT; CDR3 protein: CASSMSGAGESPLHF
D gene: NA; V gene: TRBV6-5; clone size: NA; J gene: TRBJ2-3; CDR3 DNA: TGTGCCAGCAGCCCCCCGCTACCAGATACGCAGTATTTT; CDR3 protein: CASSPPLPDTQYF
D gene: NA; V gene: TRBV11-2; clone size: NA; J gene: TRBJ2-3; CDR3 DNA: TGTGCCAGCAGCCGCACAACAGATACGCAGTATTTT; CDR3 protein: CASSRTTDTQYF
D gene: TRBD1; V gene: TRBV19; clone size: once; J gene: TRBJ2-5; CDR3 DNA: TGTGCCAGTAGCCGCCCGGGACAGCTCCAAGAGACCCAGTACTTC; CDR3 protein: CASSRPGQLQETQYF
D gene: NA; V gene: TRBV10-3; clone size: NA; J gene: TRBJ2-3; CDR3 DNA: TGTGCCATCAGTGATTTTTCGCGGATTTCACCGAAAGATACGCAGTATTTT; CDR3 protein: CAISDFSRISPKDTQYF
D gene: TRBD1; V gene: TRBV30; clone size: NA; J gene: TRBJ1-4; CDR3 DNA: TGTGCCGGCCGGCGCCGGACAGGGGCAACTAATGAAAAACTGTTTTTT; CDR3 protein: CAGRRRTGATNEKLFF
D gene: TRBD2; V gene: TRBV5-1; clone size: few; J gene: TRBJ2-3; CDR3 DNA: TGCGCCAGCAGCCAAGGTAGCGGGGTGGCAGATACGCAGTATTTT; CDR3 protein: CASSQGSGVADTQYF
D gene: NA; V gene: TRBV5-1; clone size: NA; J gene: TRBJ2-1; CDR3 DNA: TGCGCCAGCAGCTTGGGCCAGGGAACTAACAATGAGCAGTTCTTC; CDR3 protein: CASSLGQGTNNEQFF
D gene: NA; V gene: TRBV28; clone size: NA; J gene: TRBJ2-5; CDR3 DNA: TGTGCCAGCACGATGGCCAGGGTTTATGAAGAGACCCAGTACTTC; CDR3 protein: CASTMARVYEETQYF
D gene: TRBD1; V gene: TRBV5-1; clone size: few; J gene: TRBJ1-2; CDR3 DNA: TGCGCCAGCAGCTCGGGACAGCCTAACTATGGCTACACCTTC; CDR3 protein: CASSSGQPNYGYTF
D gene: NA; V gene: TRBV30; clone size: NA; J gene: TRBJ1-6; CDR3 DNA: TGTGCCTGGAGTGTGGACAGTTATAATTCACCCCTCCACTTT; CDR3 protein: CAWSVDSYNSPLHF
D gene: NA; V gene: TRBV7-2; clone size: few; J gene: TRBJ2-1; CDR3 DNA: TGTGCCAGCAGCTTACTTCCCGTCAATGAGCAGTTCTTC; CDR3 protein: CASSLLPVNEQFF
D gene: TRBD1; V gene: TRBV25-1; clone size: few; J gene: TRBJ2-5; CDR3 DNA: TGTGCCAGCAGCCGGGACAGTCAAGAGACCCAGTACTTC; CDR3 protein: CASSRDSQETQYF
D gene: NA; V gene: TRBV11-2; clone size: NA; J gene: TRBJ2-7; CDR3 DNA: TGTGCCAGCAGCTTAGCTCAACACCGCTACGAGCAGTACTTC; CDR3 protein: CASSLAQHRYEQYF
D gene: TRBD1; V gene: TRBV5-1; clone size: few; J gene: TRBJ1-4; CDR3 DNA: TGCGCCAGCAGCCACTTGACAGGGGAAAAACTGTTTTTT; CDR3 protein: CASSHLTGEKLFF
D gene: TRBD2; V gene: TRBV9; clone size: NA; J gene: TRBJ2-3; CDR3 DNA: TGTGCCAGCAGCGTAGGACTAGCGGATCCGACAGATACGCAGTATTTT; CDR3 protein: CASSVGLADPTDTQYF
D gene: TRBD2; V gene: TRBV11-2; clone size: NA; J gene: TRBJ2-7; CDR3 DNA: TGTGCCAGCAGCTTAGATTTGGGACTAGGAGCCGAGCAGTACTTC; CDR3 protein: CASSLDLGLGAEQYF
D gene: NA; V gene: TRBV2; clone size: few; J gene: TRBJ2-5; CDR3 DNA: TGTGCCAGCAGTCTTCAGGGCGGTGGGGAGACCCAGTACTTC; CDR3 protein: CASSLQGGGETQYF
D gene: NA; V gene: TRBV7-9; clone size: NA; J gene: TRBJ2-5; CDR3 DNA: TGTGCCAGCAGCTTTAGCCTGCAAGAGACCCAGTACTTC; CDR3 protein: CASSFSLQETQYF
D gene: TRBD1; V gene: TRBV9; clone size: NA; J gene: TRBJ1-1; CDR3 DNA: TGTGCCAGCAGCCGGACAGGGCGGGAGAACACTGAAGCTTTCTTT; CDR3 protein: CASSRTGRENTEAFF
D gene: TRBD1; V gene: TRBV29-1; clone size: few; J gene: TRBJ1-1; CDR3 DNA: TGCAGCGTTGAAGGGACAGGGGGCGCGAACACTGAAGCTTTCTTT; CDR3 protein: CSVEGTGGANTEAFF
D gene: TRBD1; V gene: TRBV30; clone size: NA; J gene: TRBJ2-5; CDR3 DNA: TGTGCCTGGAGGGACAGGGGGCTGGGGACCCAGTACTTC; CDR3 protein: CAWRDRGLGTQYF
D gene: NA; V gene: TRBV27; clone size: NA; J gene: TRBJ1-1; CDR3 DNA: TGTGCCAGCGGTAAGGCGGGTTCGACTGAAGCTTTCTTT; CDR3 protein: CASGKAGSTEAFF
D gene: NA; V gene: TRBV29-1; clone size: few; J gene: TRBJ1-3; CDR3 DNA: TGCAGCGTTGGGTTCGCCGGGTCTGGAAACACCATATATTTT; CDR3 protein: CSVGFAGSGNTIYF
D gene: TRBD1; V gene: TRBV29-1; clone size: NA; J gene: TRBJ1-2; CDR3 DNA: TGCAGCGTTGAAGGGGACAGGGTATACTATGGCTACACCTTC; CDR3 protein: CSVEGDRVYYGYTF